Here is one T cell receptor beta chain with its context. Its antigen is still unknown. Base qualities are not at hand, and no much larger clone is one base apart. The time point label for this specimen denotes: persistent/refractory GD, antithyroid drugs over 5 years with positive TRAb. RNA was extracted from PBMCs in TRIzol for both TCR sequencing and RNA sequencing. The diagnosis of Graves' disease was made according to American Thyroid Association guidelines. The patients came from an endocrinology department in Xi'an, China. Each patient gave approximately 8.8 milliliters of peripheral blood, collected in an EDTA anticoagulant tube. PBMCs were isolated by Ficoll Paque Plus density gradient separation without further T cell sorting. RNA quality was checked with an Agilent 2100 Bioanalyzer and agarose gel, and concentration with a NanoDrop 2000. The junction carries 14 bases between V and J, which are trimmed by 4 bases and 7 bases respectively. Sequences SGHNT (CDR1) and YENEEA (CDR2) are obtained from the germline V gene. The CDR3 measures 13 amino acids from cysteine to phenylalanine. This entry keeps only the CDR3 DNA: 39 bases, framed from base 1.

The data are from a study of regulatory T cells in long-lasting Graves disease (TCRdb year 2021). Context from the whole study: Persistent Graves' disease meant more than 5 years of antithyroid drug treatment with TSH receptor autoantibodies that stayed positive. Peripheral blood TCR sequencing and RNA sequencing compared persistent Graves' disease patients with newly diagnosed Graves' disease patients. A total of roughly 35 samples underwent TCR sequencing: 13 from persistent and about 20 from newly diagnosed Graves' disease patients. In the clinical cohort, patients with persistent Graves' disease had used antithyroid drugs for an average of approximately eleven years. The study was conducted in China and was registered as a clinical trial.

Overall study results and their limits: The authors noted that the small sample size was a limitation that may lower accuracy. Only the TCR beta chain was sequenced and analyzed. A larger number of public clonotypes was shared among persistent patients (about 2,700) than among newly diagnosed patients (roughly 930). Persistent Graves' disease patients showed lower TCR Shannon entropy and fewer highly expanded clones than newly diagnosed patients, suggesting clonal expansion. The study examined only peripheral blood because the primary lesion, thyroid tissue, could not be accessed. Persistent disease showed preferential use of TRBV28, TRBJ1-2 and TRBJ2-5, whereas newly diagnosed disease favored TRBV20-1 and TRBJ2-1.

Libraries came from multiplex PCR. The sample was run on an Illumina HiSeq 4000. To build TCR beta libraries, CDR3 regions were amplified by Arm-PCR using iRepertoire HTBI primers. Gel purification was performed on PCR products prior to sequencing. For the original study's pipeline: Across samples, roughly 60 TRBV and 13 to 15 TRBJ segments were identified and used for gene usage analysis of CDR3 amino acid clonotypes. Filtered high-quality paired reads were merged into contigs using COPE and FqMerger. BLAST was used to align contigs to IMGT TRBV, TRBD and TRBJ reference genes, and CDR3 was defined according to IMGT. Any clonotype with a frequency above 0.1% was counted as a highly expanded clone. Shannon entropy was used to measure repertoire diversity, and the Gini coefficient was used to measure V-J evenness. A clonotype was considered public if more than one individual shared it. The raw public reads went through TCRdb reprocessing: fastp at Q25, MiXCR clone calling, in-frame beta chains kept. Identical CDR3 proteins give one entry, which carries the most common genes and DNA. The V and J calls, along with clone size, are taken from TCRdb and not from the paper's own processing. The sample yields a few hundred thousand distinct CDR3 sequences; about a fifth were counted once. The ten largest clones represent around 7% of the sample.

The clonotype originates from a female donor with Graves disease. The chain uses TRBV11-3 and TRBJ2-7; the D segment is perhaps TRBD1 or TRBD2, each sharing 5 matched bases. The sample was peripheral blood mononuclear cells (PBMCs), taken when the disease was refractory, from a patient treated with antithyroid drugs. The CDR3 here reads CASSSPGPLEQYF. The nucleotide sequence reads as follows: TGTGCCAGCAGCTCCCCGGGGCCTCTGGAGCAGTACTTC.